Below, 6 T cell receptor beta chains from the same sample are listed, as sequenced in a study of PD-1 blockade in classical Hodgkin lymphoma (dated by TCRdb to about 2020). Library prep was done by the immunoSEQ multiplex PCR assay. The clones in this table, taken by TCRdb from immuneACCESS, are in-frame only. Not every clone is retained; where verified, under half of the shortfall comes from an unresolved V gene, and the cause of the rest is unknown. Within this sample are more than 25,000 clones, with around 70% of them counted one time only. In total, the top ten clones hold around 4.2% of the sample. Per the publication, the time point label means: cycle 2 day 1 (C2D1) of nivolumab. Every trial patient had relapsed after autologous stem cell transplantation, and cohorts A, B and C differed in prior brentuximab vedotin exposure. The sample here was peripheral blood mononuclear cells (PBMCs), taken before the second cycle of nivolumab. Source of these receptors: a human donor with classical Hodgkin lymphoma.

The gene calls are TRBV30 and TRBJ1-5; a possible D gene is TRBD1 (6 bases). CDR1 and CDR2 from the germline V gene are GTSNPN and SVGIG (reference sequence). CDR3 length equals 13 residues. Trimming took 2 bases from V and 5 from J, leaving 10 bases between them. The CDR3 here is CAWSTQGYQPQHF. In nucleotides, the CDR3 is TGTGCCTGGAGTACCCAGGGGTATCAGCCCCAGCATTTT.

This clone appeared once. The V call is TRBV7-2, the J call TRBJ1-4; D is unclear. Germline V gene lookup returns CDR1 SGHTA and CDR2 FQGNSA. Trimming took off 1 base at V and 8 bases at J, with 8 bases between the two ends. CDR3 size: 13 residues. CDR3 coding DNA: TGTGCCAGCAGCTTAGGGTCAGCAGAAAAACTGTTTTTT. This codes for CASSLGSAEKLFF.

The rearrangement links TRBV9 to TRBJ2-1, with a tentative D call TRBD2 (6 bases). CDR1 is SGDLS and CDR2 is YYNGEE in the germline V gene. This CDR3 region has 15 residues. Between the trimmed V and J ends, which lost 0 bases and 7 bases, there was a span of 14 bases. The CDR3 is CASSVVPGARNEQFF. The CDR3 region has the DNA TGTGCCAGCAGCGTAGTTCCGGGAGCTAGGAATGAGCAGTTCTTC. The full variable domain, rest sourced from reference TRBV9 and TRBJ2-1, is DSGVTQTPKHLITATGQRVTLRCSPRSGDLSVYWYQQSLDQGLQFLIQYYNGEERAKGNILERFSAQQFPDLHSELNLSSLELGDSALYFCASSVVPGARNEQFFGPGTRLTVL.

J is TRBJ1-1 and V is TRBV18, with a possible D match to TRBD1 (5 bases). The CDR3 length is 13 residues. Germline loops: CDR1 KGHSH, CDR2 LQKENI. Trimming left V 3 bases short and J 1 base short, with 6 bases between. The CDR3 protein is CASSPGQNTEAFF. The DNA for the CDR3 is TGTGCCAGCTCACCCGGACAGAACACTGAAGCTTTCTTT.

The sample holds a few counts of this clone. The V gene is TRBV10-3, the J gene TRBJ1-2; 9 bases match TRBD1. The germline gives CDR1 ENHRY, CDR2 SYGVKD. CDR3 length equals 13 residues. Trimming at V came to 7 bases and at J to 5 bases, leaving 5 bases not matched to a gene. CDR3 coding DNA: TGTGCCATCACCGGGACAGGGCAATATGGCTACACCTTC. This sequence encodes CAITGTGQYGYTF.

The CDR3 coding sequence is TGTGCCAGCAGTTTATACGGGGGCTCAAGCAATCAGCCCCAGCATTTT. As protein: CASSLYGGSSNQPQHF. This sequence joins TRBV28 and TRBJ1-5; possible D gene TRBD1, 6 bases. CDR3 length: 16 amino acids. The germline CDR1 and CDR2 sequences are MDHEN and SYDVKM. V lost 1 base to trimming and J lost 1 base, with 11 bases between them.